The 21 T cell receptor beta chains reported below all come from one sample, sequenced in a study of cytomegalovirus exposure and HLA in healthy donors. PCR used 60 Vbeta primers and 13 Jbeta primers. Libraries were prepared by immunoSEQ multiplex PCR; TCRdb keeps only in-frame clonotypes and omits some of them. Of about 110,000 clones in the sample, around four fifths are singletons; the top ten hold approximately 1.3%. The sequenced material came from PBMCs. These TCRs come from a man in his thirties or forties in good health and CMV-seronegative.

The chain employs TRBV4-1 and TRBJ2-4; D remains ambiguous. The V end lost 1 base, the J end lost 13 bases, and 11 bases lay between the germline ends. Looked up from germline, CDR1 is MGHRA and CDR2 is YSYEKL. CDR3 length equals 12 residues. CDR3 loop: CASSQAPGPQYF. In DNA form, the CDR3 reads TGCGCCAGCAGCCAAGCACCAGGTCCCCAGTACTTC.

The CDR3 region has the DNA TGTGCCAGCAGCTCCGCCCCTCAGCGAGAGACCCAGTACTTC. This gives the protein CASSSAPQRETQYF. The chain joins TRBV5-4 to TRBJ2-5, with D unresolved. V was trimmed by 3 bases and J by 4 bases, leaving 13 bases between them. CDR1 and CDR2 (germline): SGHNT, YYREEE (reference sequence). CDR3 length: 14 residues.

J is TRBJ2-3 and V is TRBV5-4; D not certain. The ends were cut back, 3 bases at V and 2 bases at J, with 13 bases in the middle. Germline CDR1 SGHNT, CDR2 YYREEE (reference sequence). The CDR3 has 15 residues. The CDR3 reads CASSSSQQNTDTQYF. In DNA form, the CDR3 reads TGTGCCAGCAGCTCCTCACAGCAGAACACAGATACGCAGTATTTT.

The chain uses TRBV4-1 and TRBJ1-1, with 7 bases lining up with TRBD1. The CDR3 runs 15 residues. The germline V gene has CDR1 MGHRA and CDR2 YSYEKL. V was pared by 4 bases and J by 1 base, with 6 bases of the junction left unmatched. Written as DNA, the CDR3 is TGCGCCAGCAGCCGGAAACAGGGGCCGAACACTGAAGCTTTCTTT. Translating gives CASSRKQGPNTEAFF.

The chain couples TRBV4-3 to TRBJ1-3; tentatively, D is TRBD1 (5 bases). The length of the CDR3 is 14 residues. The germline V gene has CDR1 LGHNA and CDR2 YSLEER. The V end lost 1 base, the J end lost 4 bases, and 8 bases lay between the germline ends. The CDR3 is CASSQARAGNTIYF. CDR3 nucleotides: TGCGCCAGCAGCCAAGCCAGGGCAGGAAACACCATATATTTT.

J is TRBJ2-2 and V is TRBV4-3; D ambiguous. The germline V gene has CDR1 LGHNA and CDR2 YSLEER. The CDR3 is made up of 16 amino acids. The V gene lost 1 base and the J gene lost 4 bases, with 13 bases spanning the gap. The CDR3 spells CASSQAGRRSTGELFF. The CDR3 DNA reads TGCGCCAGCAGCCAAGCTGGCCGCCGCTCCACCGGGGAGCTGTTTTTT.

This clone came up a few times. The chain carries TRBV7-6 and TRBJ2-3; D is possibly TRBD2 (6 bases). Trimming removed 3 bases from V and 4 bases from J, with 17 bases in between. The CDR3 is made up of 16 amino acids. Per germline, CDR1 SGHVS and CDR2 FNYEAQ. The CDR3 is CASSFPGRDLADTQYF. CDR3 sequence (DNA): TGTGCCAGCAGCTTCCCCGGGAGAGATCTAGCAGATACGCAGTATTTT.

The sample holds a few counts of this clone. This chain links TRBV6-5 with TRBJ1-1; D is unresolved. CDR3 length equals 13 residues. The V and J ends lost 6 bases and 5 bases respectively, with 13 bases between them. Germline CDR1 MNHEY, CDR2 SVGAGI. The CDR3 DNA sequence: TGTGCCAGCAGCCCCGCGGTCGAGACTGAAGCTTTCTTT. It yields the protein CASSPAVETEAFF.

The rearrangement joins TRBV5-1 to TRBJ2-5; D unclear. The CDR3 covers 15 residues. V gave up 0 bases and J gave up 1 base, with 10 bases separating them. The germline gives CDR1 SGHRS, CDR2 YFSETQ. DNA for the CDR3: TGCGCCAGCAGCTTGGACGTGGGCCCCCAAGAGACCCAGTACTTC. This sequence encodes CASSLDVGPQETQYF.

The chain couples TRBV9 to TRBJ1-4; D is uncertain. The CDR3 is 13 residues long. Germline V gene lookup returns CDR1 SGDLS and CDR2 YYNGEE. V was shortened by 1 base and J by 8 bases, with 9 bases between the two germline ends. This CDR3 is CASSVSPSEKLFF. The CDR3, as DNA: TGTGCCAGCAGCGTATCCCCTAGCGAAAAACTGTTTTTT.

The CDR3 loop reads CASSPPAQGQNTQYF. CDR3 coding DNA: TGTGCCAGCTCACCACCGGCACAGGGACAGAATACGCAGTATTTT. The genes are TRBV18 and TRBJ2-3; 7 bases align to TRBD1. V trimming: 0 bases; J trimming: 7 bases; junction bases outside the gene matches: 7. This CDR3 is 15 amino acids long. Germline CDR1 KGHSH, CDR2 LQKENI.

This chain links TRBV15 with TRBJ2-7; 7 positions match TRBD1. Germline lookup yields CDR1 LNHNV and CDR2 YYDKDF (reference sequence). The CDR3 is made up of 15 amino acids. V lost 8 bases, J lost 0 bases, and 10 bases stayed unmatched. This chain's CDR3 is CATSVGRDSSYEQYF. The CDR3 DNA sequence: TGTGCCACCTCGGTTGGCAGGGACAGCTCCTACGAGCAGTACTTC.

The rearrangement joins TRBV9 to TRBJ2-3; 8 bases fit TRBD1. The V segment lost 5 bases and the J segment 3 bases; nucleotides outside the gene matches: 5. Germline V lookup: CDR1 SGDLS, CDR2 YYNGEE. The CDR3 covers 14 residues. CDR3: CASRGTGVTDTQYF. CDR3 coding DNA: TGTGCCAGCAGAGGGACAGGTGTGACAGATACGCAGTATTTT.

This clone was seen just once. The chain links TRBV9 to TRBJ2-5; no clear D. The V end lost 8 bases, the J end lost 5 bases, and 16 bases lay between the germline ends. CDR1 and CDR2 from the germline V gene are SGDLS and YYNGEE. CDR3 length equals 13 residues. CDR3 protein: CASSPRIRETQYF. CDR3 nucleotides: TGTGCCAGTTCCCCCAGGATTCGGGAGACCCAGTACTTC. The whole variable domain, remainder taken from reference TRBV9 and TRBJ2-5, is DSGVTQTPKHLITATGQRVTLRCSPRSGDLSVYWYQQSLDQGLQFLIQYYNGEERAKGNILERFSAQQFPDLHSELNLSSLELGDSALYFCASSPRIRETQYFGPGTRLLVL.

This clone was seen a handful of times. The CDR3 DNA reads TGTGCCAGTAGCCGCGGACAGGAAAATTCACCCCTCCACTTT. Translated, it gives CASSRGQENSPLHF. The chain carries TRBV19 and TRBJ1-6; 7 bases fit TRBD1. The V and J ends lost 6 bases and 7 bases, in that order; junction bases with no gene match: 6. CDR1 LNHDA and CDR2 SQIVND come from the germline V gene (reference sequence). The CDR3 covers 14 residues. Combining the CDR3 with reference TRBV19 and TRBJ1-6 gives the whole variable domain DGGITQSPKYLFRKEGQNVTLSCEQNLNHDAMYWYRQDPGQGLRLIYYSQIVNDFQKGDIAEGYSVSREKKESFPLTVTSAQKNPTAFYLCASSRGQENSPLHFGNGTRLTVT.

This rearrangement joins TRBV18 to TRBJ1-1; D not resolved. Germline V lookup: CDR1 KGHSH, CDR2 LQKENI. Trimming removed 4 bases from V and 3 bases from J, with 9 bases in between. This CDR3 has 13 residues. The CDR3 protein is CASSREEDTEAFF. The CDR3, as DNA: TGTGCCAGCTCACGGGAGGAGGACACTGAAGCTTTCTTT.

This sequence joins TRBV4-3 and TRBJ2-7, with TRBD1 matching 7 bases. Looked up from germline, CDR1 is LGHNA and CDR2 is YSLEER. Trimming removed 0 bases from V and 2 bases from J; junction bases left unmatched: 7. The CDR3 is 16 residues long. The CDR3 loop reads CASSQDSQGNTYEQYF. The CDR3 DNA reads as TGCGCCAGCAGCCAAGATTCACAGGGGAACACCTACGAGCAGTACTTC.

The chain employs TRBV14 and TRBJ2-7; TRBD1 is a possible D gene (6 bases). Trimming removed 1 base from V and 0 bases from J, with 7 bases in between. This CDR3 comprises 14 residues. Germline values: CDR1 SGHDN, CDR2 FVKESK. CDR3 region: CASSQVGGSYEQYF. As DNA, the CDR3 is TGTGCCAGCAGCCAAGTAGGGGGCTCCTACGAGCAGTACTTC.

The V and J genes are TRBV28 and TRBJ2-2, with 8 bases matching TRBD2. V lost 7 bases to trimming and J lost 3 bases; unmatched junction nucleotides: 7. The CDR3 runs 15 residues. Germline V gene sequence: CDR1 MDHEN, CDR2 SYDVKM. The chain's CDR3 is CASTSGGGDTGELFF. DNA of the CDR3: TGTGCCAGCACCTCGGGAGGGGGAGACACCGGGGAGCTGTTTTTT.

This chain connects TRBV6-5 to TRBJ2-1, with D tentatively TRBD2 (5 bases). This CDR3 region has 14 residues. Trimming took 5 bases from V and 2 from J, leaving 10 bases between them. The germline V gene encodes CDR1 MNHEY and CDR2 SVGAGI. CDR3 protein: CASSLRLTYNEQFF. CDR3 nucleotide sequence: TGTGCCAGCAGTCTGAGACTAACCTACAATGAGCAGTTCTTC.

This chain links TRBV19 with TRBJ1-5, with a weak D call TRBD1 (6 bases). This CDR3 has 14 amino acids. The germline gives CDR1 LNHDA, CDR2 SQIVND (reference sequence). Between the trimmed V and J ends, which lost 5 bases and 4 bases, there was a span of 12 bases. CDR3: CASSQGTGNQPQHF. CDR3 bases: TGTGCCAGTAGTCAGGGAACAGGGAATCAGCCCCAGCATTTT.